This T cell receptor beta chain was sequenced in a study of CXCR3-negative and CXCR3-positive naive CD8 T cells. cDNA libraries for TRB were generated by 5' RACE incorporating UMI labels. TCRdb reprocessed the 5' RACE reads and reports one entry per CDR3 protein, with no DNA. The sample totals 130,000 to 150,000 distinct CDR3 sequences. The CDR3 has 12 residues. The germline V gene encodes CDR1 SQVTM and CDR2 ANQGSEA. Notes on the study in general: The study found more hydrophobic TRB CDR3s in CXCR3-positive naive cells than in CXCR3-negative naive cells. The study found that naive CXCR3-negative and CXCR3-positive cells shared TRBV-TRBJ usage, while memory cells differed. Naive subsets showed comparable surface CD5, and TCR interaction strength was also inferred from TRB CDR3 physicochemistry. Naive subsets were similarly diverse, while memory CD8+ repertoires were much less diverse.

With regard to this clonotype: Antigen specificity is unknown.

Specimen: naive CXCR3+ CD8+ T cells from blood. The subset: CD45RO-CCR7+CD27+CD95- naive CD8+ T cells expressing CXCR3 (TNR3+). The receptor comes from a human donor in good health. Some clones in this sample may be carry-over from other donors' samples. This chain links TRBV29-1 with TRBJ2-2. CDR3 sequence reads: CSVLGNTGELFF.